This is a list of T cell receptor beta chains from one sample in a study of Ad26.COV2.S vaccination and SARS-CoV-2 variants. Assay used: immunoSEQ multiplex PCR; TCRdb lists only in-frame clones, some missing. The sample comprises over 130,000 clones, around 86% of which are singletons, and around 5% rests with the top ten. This specimen consisted of peripheral blood, obtained after recovery from COVID-19. The receptors come from a human donor who had recovered from COVID-19. The CDR3 runs from the conserved cysteine through the conserved F or W. A D gene is named only where the DNA matches it firmly. Some rows have no size entry. The others give once, few or many, or a class for an expanded clone.

CASSLGALEAFF,TGTGCCAGCAGCTTAGGTGCTCTTGAAGCTTTCTTT,TRBJ1-1,-,TRBV7-9,few
CASSSGQSTDTQYF,TGCGCCAGCAGTTCAGGACAGAGTACAGATACGCAGTATTTT,TRBJ2-3,-,TRBV5-1,-
CASKIQGNTEAFF,TGTGCCAGCAAAATACAGGGGAACACTGAAGCTTTCTTT,TRBJ1-1,-,TRBV6-6,-
CASSLDSNNEKLFF,TGTGCCAGCAGTTTAGACAGCAATAATGAAAAACTGTTTTTT,TRBJ1-4,-,TRBV28,-
CSASTRNEPQHF,TGCAGTGCTAGTACGCGTAATGAGCCCCAGCATTTT,TRBJ1-5,-,TRBV20-1,-
CASSDMGNTEAFF,TGTGCCAGCAGCGACATGGGGAACACTGAAGCTTTCTTT,TRBJ1-1,-,TRBV13,-
CASSQDIMGPWGRDTQYF,TGCGCCAGCAGCCAAGATATTATGGGGCCCTGGGGACGCGATACGCAGTATTTT,TRBJ2-3,-,TRBV4-3,-
CATSRVPSGELFF,TGTGCCACCAGCAGAGTCCCCTCTGGGGAGCTGTTTTTT,TRBJ2-2,-,TRBV15,few
CASSLTGEAYEQYF,TGCGCCAGCAGCTTGACAGGGGAGGCCTACGAGCAGTACTTC,TRBJ2-7,-,TRBV5-1,-
CASSHGTGVNEQFF,TGTGCCAGCAGCCACGGGACAGGGGTGAATGAGCAGTTCTTC,TRBJ2-1,TRBD1,TRBV5-5,once
CATSDSGTPEQFF,TGTGCCACCAGTGATTCGGGGACTCCTGAGCAGTTCTTC,TRBJ2-1,-,TRBV24-1,-
CASSVGGRDTQYF,TGTGCCAGCAGCGTAGGAGGGAGGGATACGCAGTATTTT,TRBJ2-3,-,TRBV9,-
CASSLLAAYNEQFF,TGTGCCAGCAGCTTACTAGCGGCCTACAATGAGCAGTTCTTC,TRBJ2-1,TRBD2,TRBV7-2,-
CASSSLGYEQYF,TGTGCCAGCAGCTCTCTAGGGTACGAGCAGTACTTC,TRBJ2-7,-,TRBV5-4,once
CASSPREETQYF,TGTGCCAGCTCACCAAGGGAAGAGACCCAGTACTTC,TRBJ2-5,-,TRBV18,once
CASSEFSGANVLTF,TGCGCCAGCAGCGAATTTTCTGGGGCCAACGTCCTGACTTTC,TRBJ2-6,-,TRBV5-1,-
CASSPLKDEQFF,TGTGCCAGCTCACCCCTAAAAGATGAGCAGTTCTTC,TRBJ2-1,-,TRBV18,-
CSASDPNGYSNQPQHF,TGCAGTGCTAGTGACCCTAACGGTTATAGCAATCAGCCCCAGCATTTT,TRBJ1-5,-,TRBV20-1,-
CASSLIGGPYNEQFF,TGTGCCAGCAGCTTAATAGGTGGACCCTACAATGAGCAGTTCTTC,TRBJ2-1,-,TRBV5-8,-
CASSARLASYNEQFF,TGTGCCAGCAGCGCCCGACTAGCGTCCTACAATGAGCAGTTCTTC,TRBJ2-1,TRBD2,TRBV9,-
CASSPSGLPLYEQYF,TGTGCCAGCAGCCCATCCGGGCTACCTCTCTACGAGCAGTACTTC,TRBJ2-7,-,TRBV7-8,-
CASSPGWRDWGTEAFF,TGTGCCAGCTCACCAGGGTGGAGGGATTGGGGGACTGAAGCTTTCTTT,TRBJ1-1,-,TRBV18,-
CASGTPVAAWYEQFF,TGTGCCAGCGGGACTCCCGTAGCGGCCTGGTATGAGCAGTTCTTC,TRBJ2-1,-,TRBV6-6,-
CAWSVGSEAFF,TGTGCCTGGAGTGTTGGGTCTGAAGCTTTCTTT,TRBJ1-1,-,TRBV30,-
CASSLFGNTEETQYF,TGTGCCAGCAGCTTATTCGGAAATACCGAAGAGACCCAGTACTTC,TRBJ2-5,-,TRBV7-6,-
CATSRDGRGNSPLHF,TGTGCCACCAGCAGAGATGGGAGAGGGAATTCACCCCTCCACTTT,TRBJ1-6,-,TRBV15,-
CASSYDPVRGYTF,TGTGCCAGCAGTTACGACCCGGTGAGGGGCTACACCTTC,TRBJ1-2,-,TRBV6-5,few
CASSDSRGGSTDTQYF,TGTGCCAGCAGTGACTCGAGGGGCGGGAGCACAGATACGCAGTATTTT,TRBJ2-3,-,TRBV6-4,once
CASRVPSGNTIYF,TGTGCCAGCAGGGTGCCCTCTGGAAACACCATATATTTT,TRBJ1-3,-,TRBV6-5,-
CASSYMDNTEAFF,TGTGCCAGCAGCTATATGGATAACACTGAAGCTTTCTTT,TRBJ1-1,-,TRBV7-6,-
CASSQSSMVGTGELFF,TGCGCCAGCAGCCAATCCTCGATGGTCGGCACCGGGGAGCTGTTTTTT,TRBJ2-2,-,TRBV4-3,-
CASSAGDTGELFF,TGCGCCAGCAGCGCTGGCGACACCGGGGAGCTGTTTTTT,TRBJ2-2,-,TRBV10-1,-
CASSLSLGSYNEQFF,TGTGCCAGCAGCCTTAGTCTGGGTTCCTACAATGAGCAGTTCTTC,TRBJ2-1,-,TRBV3-1/TRBV3-2,-
CASSVEATEIYGYTF,TGTGCCAGCAGCGTAGAGGCGACAGAGATCTATGGCTACACCTTC,TRBJ1-2,-,TRBV9,-
CASSLGSGGLETQYF,TGTGCTAGCAGCTTAGGTTCCGGGGGGTTAGAGACCCAGTACTTC,TRBJ2-5,TRBD2,TRBV7-7,-
CASSFSNTGELFF,TGTGCCAGCAGTTTCTCGAACACCGGGGAGCTGTTTTTT,TRBJ2-2,-,TRBV28,once
CASSPDGAGTGELFF,TGTGCCAGCAGCCCCGACGGGGCCGGTACCGGGGAGCTGTTTTTT,TRBJ2-2,-,TRBV9,-
CASSRTGGFSNYGYTF,TGTGCCAGTAGTCGGACAGGGGGCTTCTCAAACTATGGCTACACCTTC,TRBJ1-2,TRBD1,TRBV19,-
CASTNLDLGDSPLHF,TGTGCCAGTACCAATCTGGATCTAGGGGACTCACCCCTCCACTTT,TRBJ1-6,-,TRBV19,once
CATLQGAGTEAFF,TGTGCCACCCTTCAGGGGGCCGGAACTGAAGCTTTCTTT,TRBJ1-1,TRBD1,TRBV6-1,-
CASSSPTGALYEQYF,TGTGCCAGCAGCTCGCCTACAGGGGCACTCTACGAGCAGTACTTC,TRBJ2-7,TRBD1,TRBV7-9,-
CASSLLRDSPEKLFF,TGTGCCAGCTCCCTTCTCCGGGACAGCCCTGAAAAACTGTTTTTT,TRBJ1-4,TRBD1,TRBV18,-
CAWSVFLGRGTDTQYF,TGTGCCTGGAGTGTATTCTTGGGTAGGGGGACAGATACGCAGTATTTT,TRBJ2-3,-,TRBV30,-
CASSLAGKSSYEQYF,TGCGCCAGCAGCTTGGCGGGGAAAAGCTCCTACGAGCAGTACTTC,TRBJ2-7,-,TRBV5-1,-
CASSSSETTNEKLFF,TGTGCCAGCAGCTCGTCCGAGACTACTAATGAAAAACTGTTTTTT,TRBJ1-4,-,TRBV7-8,-
CASEMVAVNTEAFF,TGTGCCAGCGAGATGGTTGCTGTGAACACTGAAGCTTTCTTT,TRBJ1-1,-,TRBV6-5,-
CASSPQGTYGYTF,TGTGCCAGCAGCCCACAGGGGACCTATGGCTACACCTTC,TRBJ1-2,TRBD1,TRBV13,-
CASRNTGGTEAFF,TGTGCCAGCAGAAATACAGGGGGCACTGAAGCTTTCTTT,TRBJ1-1,TRBD1,TRBV6-5,-
CASSKDRYSTDTQYF,TGCGCCAGCAGCAAGGACAGGTATAGCACAGATACGCAGTATTTT,TRBJ2-3,TRBD1,TRBV5-1,-
CASSQFVGGGYQETQYF,TGCGCCAGCAGCCAATTCGTCGGCGGGGGGTACCAAGAGACCCAGTACTTC,TRBJ2-5,TRBD2,TRBV4-1,-
CSATGTSYEQYF,TGCAGCGCTACCGGGACTAGCTACGAGCAGTACTTC,TRBJ2-7,TRBD2,TRBV29-1,-
CASSPRRDNSPLHF,TGTGCCAGCAGTCCCCGACGGGACAATTCACCCCTCCACTTT,TRBJ1-6,-,TRBV28,-
CASSTPQGHLYEQYF,TGTGCCAGCAGTACCCCACAGGGTCACCTCTACGAGCAGTACTTC,TRBJ2-7,-,TRBV28,-
CASSTDGGNYGYTF,TGTGCCAGCAGCACGGATGGGGGTAACTATGGCTACACCTTC,TRBJ1-2,-,TRBV6-5,-